The clone carrying this TCR beta chain was seen at least ten times. The antigen is unknown. The data originate from a study of breast tumors, draining lymph nodes, adjacent tissues. Each CDR3 protein is one row after TCRdb ran MiXCR on the multiplex PCR reads. The repertoire includes fewer than 200,000 distinct CDR3 sequences, approximately 33% of them detected once, and roughly 4.5% sits in the top ten. The lymph nodes were axillary draining lymph nodes from breast cancer patients. Study-level results: Luminal-like breast cancer showed significantly greater tumor-nontumor repertoire similarity than basal-like breast cancer did. Data fit most tumor T cells coming from lymph node, expanding in tumor. Compared with lymph nodes, tumors were less diverse; compared with nontumor tissue, more.

The sequenced sample consisted of axillary lymph node tissue. This TCR came from a female donor with breast cancer. Some clones in this sample may be carry-over from other donors' samples.

CDR3 coding DNA: TGCGCCAGCCAAACCGGGACACATACGCAGTATTTT. Amino acid sequence: CASQTGTHTQYF. This sequence joins TRBV10-2 and TRBJ2-3; possible D gene TRBD1, 6 bases. V lost 8 bases and J 7 bases, leaving 13 bases between the germline ends. The CDR3 contains 12 residues. Germline V gene data show CDR1 as WSHSY and CDR2 as SAAADI.